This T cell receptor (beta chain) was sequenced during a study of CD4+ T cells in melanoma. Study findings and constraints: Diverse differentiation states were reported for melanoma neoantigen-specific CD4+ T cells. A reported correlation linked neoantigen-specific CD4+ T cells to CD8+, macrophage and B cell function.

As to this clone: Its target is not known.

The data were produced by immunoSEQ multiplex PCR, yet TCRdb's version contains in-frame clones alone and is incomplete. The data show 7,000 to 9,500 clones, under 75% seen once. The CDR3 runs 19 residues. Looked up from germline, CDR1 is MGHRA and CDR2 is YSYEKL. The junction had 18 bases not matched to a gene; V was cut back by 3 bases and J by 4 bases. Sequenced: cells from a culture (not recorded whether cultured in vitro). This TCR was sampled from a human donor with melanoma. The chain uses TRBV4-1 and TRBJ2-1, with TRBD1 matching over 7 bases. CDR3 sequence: CASSHRSFRDRDLYNEQFF. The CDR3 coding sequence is TGCGCCAGCAGCCATAGAAGTTTCCGGGACAGAGATTTATACAATGAGCAGTTCTTC.